What follows are 16 T cell receptor beta chains derived from one specimen sequenced in a study of blood T cells in healthy people across ages. A sample-barcoded 5' primer and a J-beta primer mix were used in a second PCR of roughly 6 to 12 cycles. TCRdb recomputed calls from the 5' RACE reads with MiXCR, one row per CDR3 protein. Of about 1.4 million distinct CDR3 sequences in the sample, approximately 59% were seen once. Sequencing was performed on blood. The receptors shown here come from a man between 18 and 35 years old in good health.

This chain links TRBV7-9 with TRBJ2-7; 7 nucleotides line up with TRBD1. CDR3 size: 16 residues. The germline gives CDR1 SEHNR, CDR2 FQNEAQ (reference sequence). V lost 5 bases and J lost 3; bases outside the gene matches: 13. The CDR3 loop reads CASSHIGTDPNYEQYF. As DNA, the CDR3 is TGTGCCAGCAGCCATATCGGGACAGACCCAAACTACGAGCAGTACTTC.

The J gene is TRBJ2-7, the V gene TRBV7-8, with D tentatively TRBD1 (6 bases). Germline values: CDR1 SGHVS, CDR2 FQNEAQ. The CDR3 is made up of 14 amino acids. The V end lost 10 bases, the J end lost 2 bases, and 18 bases lay between the germline ends. The CDR3 region is CATRGVDSTYEQYF. CDR3 bases: TGTGCCACCAGGGGCGTCGACAGCACCTACGAGCAGTACTTC.

The chain combines TRBV20-1 with TRBJ2-1, with 8 bases matching TRBD2. V was pared by 7 bases and J by 8 bases, with 13 bases of the junction left unmatched. The length of the CDR3 is 14 residues. Germline V gives CDR1 DFQATT, CDR2 SNEGSKA (reference sequence). CDR3 in amino acids: CSGGDSGERYEQFF. CDR3 nucleotides: TGCAGTGGAGGGGATAGCGGGGAGAGGTATGAGCAGTTCTTC.

The chain links TRBV28 to TRBJ2-3, with 8 bases that match TRBD1. V lost 6 bases to trimming and J lost 4 bases; unmatched junction nucleotides: 12. The CDR3 extends over 16 amino acids. Germline V lookup: CDR1 MDHEN, CDR2 SYDVKM. This CDR3 reads CASSYPDRGTSDTQYF. As DNA, the CDR3 is TGTGCCAGCAGCTACCCTGACAGGGGCACATCAGATACGCAGTATTTT.

The V call is TRBV5-1, the J call TRBJ2-2; D possibly corresponds to TRBD2 (5 bases). This CDR3 has 16 residues. The V end lost 0 bases, the J end lost 7 bases, and 16 bases lay between the germline ends. The V gene's germline CDR1 is SGHRS and CDR2 YFSETQ. CDR3 in DNA: TGCGCCAGCAGCTTGGTTTATCGCCTACGGGACGGGGAGCTGTTTTTT. Protein product: CASSLVYRLRDGELFF.

The chain recombines TRBV21-1 with TRBJ2-7; TRBD1 was called by the table and not checked on the DNA. TRBV21-1 represents a pseudogene. The CDR3 loop spans 18 amino acids. CDR3 sequence: CASSGYCTGQVLFYEQYF. The CDR3 DNA sequence: TGTGCCAGCAGCGGATATTGTACCGGCCAGGTTCTCTTCTACGAGCAGTACTTC.

This clonotype has a handful of counts. V and J are TRBV10-3 and TRBJ2-3; D is uncertain. The CDR3 consists of 15 residues. Trimming removed 4 bases at V and 2 bases at J, with 13 bases between. CDR1 is ENHRY and CDR2 is SYGVKD in the germline V gene. The chain's CDR3 is CAISALRPDTDTQYF. For the CDR3, the DNA is TGTGCCATCAGTGCCCTAAGACCAGACACAGATACGCAGTATTTT.

This clonotype was counted ten times or more. The chain combines TRBV12-3 or TRBV12-4 with TRBJ2-5, with TRBD2 as a possible D gene (6 bases). CDR3 length equals 10 residues. Trimming took 4 bases from V and 11 from J, leaving 8 bases between them. CDR3 amino acids: CASSSGLQYF. In DNA, the CDR3 is TGTGCCAGCAGTTCGGGACTGCAGTACTTC.

The rearrangement uses TRBV20-1 and TRBJ2-7, with TRBD2 matching over 8 bases. Trimming cost V 3 bases and J 7 bases; bases outside gene matches: 11. The CDR3 runs 14 residues. CDR1 is DFQATT, CDR2 SNEGSKA, per germline (reference sequence). The CDR3 region has the DNA TGCAGTGCTAGCGGGCGGGGGGCGCGGGCAGAGCAGTACTTC. Translated, it gives CSASGRGARAEQYF.

The V gene is TRBV12-3 or TRBV12-4, the J gene TRBJ2-1; TRBD2 might be the D (7 bases). V was clipped by 6 bases and J by 12 bases, with 21 bases between them. The CDR3 runs to 14 residues. For the CDR3, the DNA is TGTGCCAGCAGCCGACGAGGGGGGGGCGAAGGGCAGTTCTTC. Its translation: CASSRRGGGEGQFF.

Concerning this clonotype itself: A clone one base away is much larger, so this may be a read error. The rearrangement links TRBV29-1 to TRBJ2-5, with unresolved D. Germline-derived CDR1 and CDR2 are SQVTM and ANQGSEA. The CDR3 consists of 13 residues. As DNA, the CDR3 is TGCAACGTTGAAGGGCAGTACCAAGAGACCCAGTACTTC. Translated: CNVEGQYQETQYF.

The chain employs TRBV10-3 and TRBJ2-3, with unresolved D. CDR3 length: 14 residues. V was shortened by 4 bases and J by 1 base, with 9 bases between the two germline ends. Per germline, CDR1 ENHRY and CDR2 SYGVKD. The CDR3 coding sequence is TGTGCCATCAGTGGTTGGGTACGCACAGATACGCAGTATTTT. Its translation: CAISGWVRTDTQYF.

The chain uses TRBV28 and TRBJ1-2; D may be TRBD1 (6 bases). Trimming took off 2 bases at V and 6 bases at J, with 10 bases between the two ends. Germline assignment: CDR1 MDHEN and CDR2 SYDVKM. There are 13 residues in the CDR3. CDR3 nucleotides: TGTGCCAGCAGTTTAACACAGGGAAATGGCTACACCTTC. Protein: CASSLTQGNGYTF.

Ten or more counts support this clonotype. V usage is TRBV7-2 and J usage is TRBJ2-1; the D is unclear. V lost 1 base and J lost 6, with 7 bases in between. The CDR3 length is 13 residues. CDR1 SGHTA and CDR2 FQGNSA come from the germline V gene. The CDR3 spells CASSLVKGNEQFF. The CDR3 DNA follows: TGTGCCAGCAGCTTAGTGAAGGGCAATGAGCAGTTCTTC.

The rearrangement links TRBV27 to TRBJ2-3, with 13 bases matching TRBD2. The CDR3 is 14 amino acids. The trim removed 5 bases at V and 5 bases at J, leaving 1 base unmatched. The germline V gene encodes CDR1 MNHEY and CDR2 SMNVEV (reference sequence). The CDR3 sequence: CASSTSGGGDTQYF. The CDR3 nucleotides read TGTGCCAGCAGTACTAGCGGGGGGGGAGATACGCAGTATTTT.

The chain uses TRBV19 and TRBJ2-3, with 8 bases matching TRBD2. Germline trimming cut 5 bases from V and 4 bases from J; bases unmatched to any gene: 14. Per the germline V gene, CDR1 is LNHDA and CDR2 is SQIVND (reference sequence). CDR3 length: 17 amino acids. In nucleotides, the CDR3 is TGTGCCAGTAGTGAAGCTAGCGGGCTCCAACCGGCAGATACGCAGTATTTT. Its translation is CASSEASGLQPADTQYF. Full variable domain (missing parts from reference TRBV19 and TRBJ2-3): DGGITQSPKYLFRKEGQNVTLSCEQNLNHDAMYWYRQDPGQGLRLIYYSQIVNDFQKGDIAEGYSVSREKKESFPLTVTSAQKNPTAFYLCASSEASGLQPADTQYFGPGTRLTVL.